The following is a T cell receptor beta chain sequence with its context. The data were obtained in a study of blood T cell repertoires in COVID-19. On the study more broadly: The study drew acute and convalescent COVID-19 samples from the United States, Italy and Spain.

Original processing methods: Amplification of reference gene primers was used by the study to estimate nucleated cell counts. Some clones are missing from TCRdb's copy, which holds only in-frame ones; the method was immunoSEQ multiplex PCR. The V and J calls and clone size were taken over from that table, and D and trimming were inferred from the DNA. The sample lists about 99,000 clones; approximately 89% were seen once. Trimming at V came to 7 bases and at J to 6 bases, leaving 5 bases not matched to a gene. Per germline, CDR1 WSHSY and CDR2 SAAADI. The CDR3 loop spans 12 amino acids. This TCR was sampled from a woman of 80 years or more in a cohort sampled during active COVID-19. The rearrangement links TRBV10-2 to TRBJ1-1, with 7 nucleotides matching TRBD1. Sequenced input: peripheral blood. The CDR3 DNA follows: TGCGCCAGCACCACCCAGGGGGCTGAAGCTTTCTTT. This gives the protein CASTTQGAEAFF.